The entry below gives a single T cell receptor beta chain sequence along with its context. The table lists this clonotype with many counts. Base qualities were left out, and no much larger clone turns up one base away. CDR1 and CDR2 (DFQATT, SNEGSKA) derive from the germline V gene (reference sequence). The CDR3 numbers 13 residues from cysteine through phenylalanine. Only the CDR3 part of the read is kept: 39 bases, read in frame from the first base. V loses 2 bases of germline sequence and J loses 0 bases, and the interval between the two ends is 7 bases. The sample comes from a study of T cells after yellow fever vaccination (dated by TCRdb to about 2019). Broadly, across the study: Using CD3, CD45RA, CCR7 and CD95 staining, memory subsets (EM, EMRA, CM and Tscm) were sorted on a BD FACS Aria III. Two healthy male donors, one aged 18 to 29 and one aged 30 to 40 years, were included in the cohort. Blood was collected at multiple timepoints before and after primary and secondary immunization, and bulk PBMC replicates and cell subsets were isolated. The SMART-Seq v4 Ultra Low Input RNA kit was used to prepare libraries from fractions with low cell numbers. To track T-cell clones before and after primary and booster YFV17D yellow fever vaccination, bulk TCR alpha and beta repertoires were sequenced longitudinally. Memory subsets were sorted on days 0, 15 and 45 and at 18 months after primary vaccination, and on days 0, 15 and 45 after the 30-year booster. Points the paper makes about the study in general: Compared with the primary T-cell response, the secondary T-cell response was faster but weaker, reaching its peak on day 5 rather than on day 15. Most clones expanded after primary vaccination were re-detected after the booster (just under 97% of CD4 and 88% of CD8), suggesting broad memory maintenance. Only two donors were included in the study, so the extent to which the findings can be generalized is limited. In the sorted memory subsets on day 0, nearly all vaccine-responding clonotypes were below the level of detection. A small share of clonotypes was detected in both CD4 and CD8 compartments, with the overlap likely arising from convergent recombination. FACS-sorted repertoires could contain abundant contaminating clonotypes from the bulk population, so computational filtering was required.

Synthesis of TCR cDNA relied on 5'RACE template switching, a step that introduced a universal primer site along with unique molecular identifiers. cDNA synthesis was primed from both the TCR alpha and TCR beta constant segments. Two PCR steps were used to amplify libraries, with sample barcodes and sequencing adapters being added in the second step. Sequencing of libraries was done on Illumina HiSeq 2500 (2x100 bp) or NovaSeq (2x150 bp). The original methods were these. MIGEC was used to demultiplex reads and collapse the reads into UMI consensus sequences, and MiXCR was used for V(D)J alignment. Vaccine-responding clonotypes were identified with edgeR using replicate PBMC samples, with FDR below 0.01 and a log2 fold change above 5 up to day 15 being required. Bulk clonotypes were assigned CD4 or CD8 identity according to which sequenced CD4 or CD8 repertoire held them at higher abundance. To estimate how each clone was distributed across memory phenotypes, clonotype frequencies in memory subsets were weighted by the numbers of FACS-sorted cells. The public reads were reanalyzed by TCRdb: fastp trimming at Q25, MiXCR alignment, in-frame beta chains only. Rows with a matching CDR3 protein are joined into one entry that keeps the most common DNA and genes. None of the V and J calls come from the authors' own analysis; TCRdb made them. Present in this sample are over 15,000 distinct CDR3 sequences, about 4% of which were seen just once. More than 0.4% of the sample is taken by the ten largest.

This sample's treatment or condition label indicates: live attenuated yellow fever vaccine strain. A standard Ficoll-Paque protocol was used to isolate PBMCs from peripheral blood. The RNeasy Micro Kit was used to extract RNA from sorted memory subsets. The source of this sequence is a man aged 25-40 years who received the YFV17D yellow fever vaccine. The V and J genes are TRBV20-1 and TRBJ2-5; possibly the D gene is TRBD1, per 5 matching bases. The material was PBMCs, either bulk or a sorted T-cell subset (CD4+, CD8+, memory, or dextramer-sorted; not recorded which), obtained 15 days after the yellow fever booster vaccination. For the CDR3, the sequence is CSARSDNQETQYF. In nucleotides, the sequence is TGCAGTGCTAGATCGGACAACCAAGAGACCCAGTACTTC.